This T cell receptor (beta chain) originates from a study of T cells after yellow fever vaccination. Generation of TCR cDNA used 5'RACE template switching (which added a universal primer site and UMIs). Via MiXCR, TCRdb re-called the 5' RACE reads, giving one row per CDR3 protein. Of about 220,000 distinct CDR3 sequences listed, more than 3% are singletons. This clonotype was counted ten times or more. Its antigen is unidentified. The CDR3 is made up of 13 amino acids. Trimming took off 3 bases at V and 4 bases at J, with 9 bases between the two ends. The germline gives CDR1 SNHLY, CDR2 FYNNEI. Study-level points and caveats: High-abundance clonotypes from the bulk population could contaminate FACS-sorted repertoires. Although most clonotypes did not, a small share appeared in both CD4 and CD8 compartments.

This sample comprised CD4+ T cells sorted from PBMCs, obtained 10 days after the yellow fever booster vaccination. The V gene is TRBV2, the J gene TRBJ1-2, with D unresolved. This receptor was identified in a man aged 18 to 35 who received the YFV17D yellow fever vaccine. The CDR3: CASSDAAGYGYTF. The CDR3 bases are TGTGCCAGCAGTGATGCGGCAGGCTATGGCTACACCTTC.